The entry that follows covers one T cell receptor beta chain sequence. The data belong to a study of shared clonotypes between healthy human individuals. The overall study: Three CD4 naive, three CD4 memory, two CD8 naive and one CD8 memory plate were used per donor.

Deep was the level used in running the assay. Using immunoSEQ multiplex PCR, the repertoire was profiled, and TCRdb retains in-frame clones only, with some absent. This sample yields about 2 million clones, of which 90% to 95% are seen a single time; approximately 0.13% belongs to the top ten. The source material was naive CD4+ T cells sorted from blood. Regarding subset: CD45RA+ positively selected. The sequence came from a man in his late teens or twenties in good health.

The CDR3, as DNA: TGTGCCAGCAGATGGACAGGGGGTCGCAATCAGCCCCAGCATTTT. Its translation is CASRWTGGRNQPQHF. This chain uses TRBV6-1 with TRBJ1-5; 10 positions match TRBD1. Germline V gives CDR1 MNHNS, CDR2 SASEGT. The CDR3 runs to 15 residues. The V segment lost 6 bases and the J segment 2 bases; nucleotides outside the gene matches: 4.